This T cell receptor (beta chain) was documented in a study of blood T cells in healthy people across ages. Whole-study results and caveats: Relative to aged donors, long-lived donors carried more naive CD4+ cells and displayed higher diversity.

Concerning this clonotype: What it binds is not known.

With 5 bases clipped from V and 4 bases from J, the junction kept 4 bases outside the gene matches. The CDR3 runs to 14 residues. Germline lookup yields CDR1 KGHDR and CDR2 SFDVKD. The use of a sample-barcoded 5' primer and a J-beta primer mix characterized a second PCR of about 6 to 11 cycles. TCRdb ran MiXCR on the 5' RACE reads and lists one entry per CDR3 protein. The data contain approximately 800,000 distinct CDR3 sequences, around 50% of them seen just once; the ten biggest clones take up 15% to 20%. This clonotype was obtained from a man aged 80 or over in good health. Source material: blood. The chain combines TRBV24-1 with TRBJ2-3, with 8 bases that match TRBD2. CDR3 in DNA: TGTGCCACCAGTGGAGCTAGCGGGTCAGATACGCAGTATTTT. It is translated as CATSGASGSDTQYF.